Listed below are T cell receptor beta chains from one sample, sequenced in a study of cytomegalovirus exposure and HLA in healthy donors. Assay used: immunoSEQ multiplex PCR; TCRdb lists only in-frame clones, some missing. In the table there are tens of thousands of clones, just under 70% of which are singletons. The sample comprised PBMCs. These receptors all stem from a woman aged 45-59 years in good health and CMV-seropositive. The CDR3 runs from the conserved cysteine through the conserved F or W. Each record gives: J gene, V gene, clone size, D gene, CDR3 DNA, CDR3 protein. D genes are given only for firm matches. Size is omitted from some rows. Given values are once, few, many or a class for expanded clones.

TRBJ1-6,TRBV19,few,.,TGTGCCAGCACAGGCCCCTATAATTCACCCCTCCACTTT,CASTGPYNSPLHF
TRBJ1-6,TRBV5-6,few,TRBD1,TGTGCCAGCGGGGGACAGGGTAATTCACCCCTCCACTTT,CASGGQGNSPLHF
TRBJ2-1,TRBV7-9,few,TRBD2,TGTGCCAGCAGCCTTACTAGGGGTGCGGGAGCCAATGAGCAGTTCTTC,CASSLTRGAGANEQFF
TRBJ1-2,TRBV5-5,once,TRBD1,TGTGCCAGCAGCCGGAGGACAGGAATTTATGGCTACACCTTC,CASSRRTGIYGYTF
TRBJ2-7,TRBV9,.,TRBD2,TGTGCCAGCAGCAAAACCCCCGGGGGGGGATCCTACGAGCAGTACTTC,CASSKTPGGGSYEQYF
TRBJ2-1,TRBV5-4,.,TRBD2,TGTGCCAGCAGCTTTCCTAGCGGGACCAACAATGAGCAGTTCTTC,CASSFPSGTNNEQFF
TRBJ2-5,TRBV21-1,.,.,TGTGCCAGCAGCAAAGAGAAGGGACAGACATCTTGGCAGACCCAGTACTTC,CASSKEKGQTSWQTQYF
TRBJ2-2,TRBV11-2,.,.,TGTGCCAGCAGCTTAGGCGGGACAGCGGCCGGGGAGCTGTTTTTT,CASSLGGTAAGELFF
TRBJ2-6,TRBV7-9,.,TRBD2,TGTTCCAGCAGGAGTAGCGGGAACTCTGGGGCCAACGTCCTGACTTTC,CSSRSSGNSGANVLTF
TRBJ2-1,TRBV9,.,TRBD2,TGTGCCAGCAGCGTCATAGCGGGAGGGAACAATGAGCAGTTCTTC,CASSVIAGGNNEQFF
TRBJ2-7,TRBV9,few,TRBD2,TGTGCCAGCAGCGCCGGTAGCGGGAGGGCCCACGAGCAGTACTTC,CASSAGSGRAHEQYF
TRBJ1-5,TRBV5-8,few,.,TGTGCCAGCAGCTCCGGGAGCTCCTATCGCAATCAGCCCCAGCATTTT,CASSSGSSYRNQPQHF
TRBJ1-1,TRBV28,few,.,TGTGCCAGCAGTTTGATCAGCGTTAAGAACACTGAAGCTTTCTTT,CASSLISVKNTEAFF